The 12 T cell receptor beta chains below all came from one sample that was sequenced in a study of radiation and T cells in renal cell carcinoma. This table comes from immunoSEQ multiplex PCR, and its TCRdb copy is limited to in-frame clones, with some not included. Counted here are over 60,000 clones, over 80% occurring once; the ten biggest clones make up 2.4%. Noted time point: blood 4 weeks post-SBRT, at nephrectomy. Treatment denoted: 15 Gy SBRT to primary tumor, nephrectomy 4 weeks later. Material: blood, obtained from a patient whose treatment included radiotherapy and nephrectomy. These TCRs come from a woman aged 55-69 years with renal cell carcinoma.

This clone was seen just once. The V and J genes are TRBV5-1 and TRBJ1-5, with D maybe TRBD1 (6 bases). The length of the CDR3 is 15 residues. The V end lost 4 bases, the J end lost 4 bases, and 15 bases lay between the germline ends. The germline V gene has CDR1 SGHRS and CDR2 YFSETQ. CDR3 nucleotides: TGCGCCAGCAGCCCTGTGGGGGGCGGTAATCAGCCCCAGCATTTT. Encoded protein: CASSPVGGGNQPQHF.

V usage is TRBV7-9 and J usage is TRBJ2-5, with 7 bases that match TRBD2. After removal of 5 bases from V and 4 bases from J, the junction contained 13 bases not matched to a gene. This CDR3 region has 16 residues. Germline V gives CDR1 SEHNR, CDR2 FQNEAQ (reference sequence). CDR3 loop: CASSRYTWEGGETQYF. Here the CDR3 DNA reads TGTGCCAGCAGCCGGTATACTTGGGAGGGTGGAGAGACCCAGTACTTC.

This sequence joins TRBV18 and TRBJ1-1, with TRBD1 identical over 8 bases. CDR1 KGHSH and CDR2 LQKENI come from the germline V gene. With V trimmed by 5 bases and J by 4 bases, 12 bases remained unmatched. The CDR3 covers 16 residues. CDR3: CASSTETGEVGTEAFF. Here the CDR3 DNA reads TGTGCCAGCTCAACCGAGACAGGGGAGGTAGGCACTGAAGCTTTCTTT.

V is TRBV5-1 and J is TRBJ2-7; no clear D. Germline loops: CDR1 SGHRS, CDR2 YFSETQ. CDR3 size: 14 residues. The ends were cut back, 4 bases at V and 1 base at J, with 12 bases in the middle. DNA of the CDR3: TGCGCCAGCAGCCTCGGGTTTACATCCTACGAGCAGTACTTC. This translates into CASSLGFTSYEQYF.

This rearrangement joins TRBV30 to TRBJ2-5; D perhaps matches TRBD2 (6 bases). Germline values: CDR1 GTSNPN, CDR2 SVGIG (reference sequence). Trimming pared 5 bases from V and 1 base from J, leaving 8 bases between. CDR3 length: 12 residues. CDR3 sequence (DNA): TGTGCCTGGGGGGGGAGCCAAGAGACCCAGTACTTC. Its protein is CAWGGSQETQYF.

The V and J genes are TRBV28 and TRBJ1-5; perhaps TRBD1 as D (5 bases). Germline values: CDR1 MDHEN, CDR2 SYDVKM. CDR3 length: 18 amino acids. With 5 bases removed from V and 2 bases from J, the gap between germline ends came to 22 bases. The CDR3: CASSPFYFRASGNQPQHF. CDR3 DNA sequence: TGTGCCAGCAGTCCGTTCTATTTCAGGGCTTCTGGCAATCAGCCCCAGCATTTT.

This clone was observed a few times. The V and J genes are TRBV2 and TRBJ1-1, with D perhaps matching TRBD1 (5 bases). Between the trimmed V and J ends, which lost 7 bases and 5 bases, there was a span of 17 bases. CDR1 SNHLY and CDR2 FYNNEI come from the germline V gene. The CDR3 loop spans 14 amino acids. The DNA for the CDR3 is TGTGCCAGCAATCAAGGGACCGGCCTAACTGAAGCTTTCTTT. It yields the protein CASNQGTGLTEAFF.

DNA for the CDR3: TGTGCCAGCAGCGTAGGCCAGGGAATGTGGGAGACCCAGTACTTC. Translation gives CASSVGQGMWETQYF. The chain employs TRBV9 and TRBJ2-5; a possible D gene is TRBD1 (5 bases). CDR3 length equals 15 residues. Germline V gives CDR1 SGDLS, CDR2 YYNGEE. The V and J ends lost 0 bases and 5 bases respectively, with 14 bases between them.

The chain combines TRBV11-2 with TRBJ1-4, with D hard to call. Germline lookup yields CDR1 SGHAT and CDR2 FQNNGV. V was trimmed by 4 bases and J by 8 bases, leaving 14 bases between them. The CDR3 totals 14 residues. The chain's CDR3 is CASSSGEHGEKLFF. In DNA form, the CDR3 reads TGTGCCAGCAGCTCCGGAGAGCATGGGGAAAAACTGTTTTTT.

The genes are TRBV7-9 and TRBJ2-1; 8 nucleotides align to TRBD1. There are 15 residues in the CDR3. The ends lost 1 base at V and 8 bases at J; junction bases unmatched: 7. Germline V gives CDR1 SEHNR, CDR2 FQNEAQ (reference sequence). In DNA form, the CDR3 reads TGTGCCAGCAGCTTAGACAGGGGGAGGATTTATGAGCAGTTCTTC. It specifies CASSLDRGRIYEQFF.

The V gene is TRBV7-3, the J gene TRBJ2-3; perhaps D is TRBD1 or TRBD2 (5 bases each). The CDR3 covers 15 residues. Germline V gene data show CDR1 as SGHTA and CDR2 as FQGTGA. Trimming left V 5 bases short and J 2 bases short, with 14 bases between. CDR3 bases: TGTGCCAGCAGCGATGGGGGACGGTCCACAGATACGCAGTATTTT. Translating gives CASSDGGRSTDTQYF.

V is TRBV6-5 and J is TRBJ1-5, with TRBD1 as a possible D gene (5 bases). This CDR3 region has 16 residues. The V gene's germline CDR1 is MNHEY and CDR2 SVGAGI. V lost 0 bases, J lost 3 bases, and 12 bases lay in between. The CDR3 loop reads CASSYSRGSPNQPQHF. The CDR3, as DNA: TGTGCCAGCAGTTACTCCCGGGGGAGTCCCAATCAGCCCCAGCATTTT.